What follows is one T cell receptor (beta chain) and its context. This sample is part of a study of blood T cell repertoires in COVID-19. Across the whole study: PBMCs, B-cell-depleted T cells, or T cells provided the cDNA or gDNA that made up the material.

Adults between roughly 18 and 95 years of age took part from under 25 US areas. Donors in Cohort 3 who had recovered were those with two negative PCRs, healthcare professional clearance, or resolution of their symptoms. Method: immunoSEQ multiplex PCR; TCRdb's copy keeps in-frame clones and lacks some. The sample lists about 100,000 clones, 65% to 90% occurring once. The receptor comes from a woman aged 45-65 years who had recovered from COVID-19. Sequencing input: PBMCs or T cells enriched from blood (not recorded which).

DNA of the CDR3: TGTGCCAGCGTTGGCAGGGGGCTCGGTGGCACCTTC. It specifies CASVGRGLGGTF. The gene calls are TRBV28 and TRBJ1-2; TRBD1 aligns across 8 bases. Germline lookup yields CDR1 MDHEN and CDR2 SYDVKM. V dropped 8 bases and J dropped 13; count of bases not matched to a gene: 12. CDR3 length: 12 amino acids.